This T cell receptor beta chain originates from a study of cytomegalovirus exposure and HLA in healthy donors. Study-level background: The 550 to 700 first-cohort repertoires and the roughly 120 validation repertoires shared the same platform, a later analysis reported.

Findings and limits, study-wide: TCR beta chains numbering more than 150 were designated cytomegalovirus-associated. Reports described diagnosis of cytomegalovirus status by the classifier as highly specific and sensitive.

The germline V gene has CDR1 SGHAT and CDR2 FQNNGV. The CDR3 spans 16 residues. V was cut by 3 bases and J by 1 base, with 14 bases left in between. This table comes from immunoSEQ multiplex PCR, and its TCRdb copy is limited to in-frame clones, with some not included. The table records 100,000 or so clones, roughly 87% of them present only once. Donors were drawn from the 120-subject validation cohort, separate from the approximately 680-subject first cohort. Comments on this clone: The target antigen is unknown.

The TCR comes from a woman aged 25 to 39 in good health and CMV-seronegative. The rearrangement uses TRBV11-2 and TRBJ2-3; tentative D call: TRBD1 (5 bases). The specimen sequenced was PBMCs. The CDR3, as DNA: TGTGCCAGCAGCTTCTTATCCAGGGTGGGCACAGATACGCAGTATTTT. This gives the protein CASSFLSRVGTDTQYF.